This T cell receptor (beta chain) was sequenced for a study of cytomegalovirus exposure and HLA in healthy donors. Study-wide results and limits: Per a later analysis, HLA-associated TCR beta chains showed more clonal expansion than other, equally common TCR beta chains. A later look showed TCR association rates differing by HLA locus, highest for DRB1 and lowest for HLA-C. Information on immune exposure was restricted to one variable (CMV serostatus). Several top significant clusters appeared, in a later analysis, to be linked to common viral pathogens.

With 60 Vbeta and 13 Jbeta primers, the PCR was carried out. Clones were read by immunoSEQ multiplex PCR, and TCRdb kept only the in-frame ones, dropping some. Of 250,000 to 350,000 clones detected, about 80% appear once; the ten largest clones hold roughly 0.31%. This clone has just a few counts. Antigen specificity is unknown. V gave up 0 bases and J gave up 4 bases; unmatched junction bases: 4. Germline assignment: CDR1 MGHRA and CDR2 YSYEKL. CDR3 length: 15 amino acids. Sequenced sample: PBMCs. The chain employs TRBV4-1 and TRBJ2-7; 9 nucleotides align to TRBD2. The sequence was collected from a girl aged 2-15 years in good health and CMV-seronegative. CDR3 sequence (DNA): TGCGCCAGCAGCCAAGATCCGGGACTAGCTTACGAGCAGTACTTC. It translates to CASSQDPGLAYEQYF.